The next 25 T cell receptor beta chains were all read from a single sample in a study of blood T cell repertoires in COVID-19. The repertoire was sequenced with immunoSEQ multiplex PCR; TCRdb's copy has only in-frame clones and lacks some. The data contain approximately 280,000 clones, 89% of them singletons. Sequencing used peripheral blood. These receptors were taken from a woman aged 55-70 years with acute or convalescent COVID-19.

This chain connects TRBV7-6 to TRBJ2-7, with 11 bases matching TRBD2. V was clipped by 4 bases and J by 4 bases; unmatched bases: 6. CDR1 SGHVS and CDR2 FNYEAQ come from the germline V gene. The CDR3 is 15 residues long. The CDR3 here is CASSSRTSGGYEQYF. DNA for the CDR3: TGTGCCAGCAGCTCCCGCACTAGCGGGGGTTACGAGCAGTACTTC.

This chain uses TRBV9 with TRBJ1-6; D is undetermined. Germline-derived CDR1 and CDR2 are SGDLS and YYNGEE. The CDR3 is 13 residues long. With 0 bases removed from V and 10 bases from J, the gap between germline ends came to 8 bases. In nucleotides, the CDR3 is TGTGCCAGCAGCGTAGACGGAGAATCACCCCTCCACTTT. Amino acids: CASSVDGESPLHF.

CDR3 bases: TGTGCCAGCAGTGACTCAGTCGGGGGCTACACCTTC. This gives the protein CASSDSVGGYTF. The chain joins TRBV6-4 to TRBJ1-2; D uncertain. The germline CDR1 and CDR2 sequences are MRHNA and SNTAGT. This CDR3 is 12 amino acids long. The V end lost 0 bases, the J end lost 8 bases, and 7 bases lay between the germline ends.

J is TRBJ2-3 and V is TRBV28; D might be TRBD1 (6 bases). The germline gives CDR1 MDHEN, CDR2 SYDVKM. Trimming stripped 2 bases from V and 6 bases from J, with 12 bases between. This CDR3 is 14 amino acids long. The CDR3 spells CASSLPRTADTQYF. In nucleotides, the CDR3 is TGTGCCAGCAGTTTACCCCGGACAGCCGATACGCAGTATTTT.

The V gene is TRBV7-9, the J gene TRBJ2-1, with D maybe TRBD2 (6 bases). The CDR3 is 14 amino acids. Germline V gives CDR1 SEHNR, CDR2 FQNEAQ (reference sequence). The V end was cut by 5 bases, the J end by 6 bases, with 14 bases between. Here the CDR3 DNA reads TGTGCCAGCAGCCCCCAAGGAGGGTTCAATGAGCAGTTCTTC. Its protein is CASSPQGGFNEQFF.

The chain links TRBV7-9 to TRBJ1-1; D is possibly TRBD1 (5 bases). Deletions cut 5 bases from V and 6 bases from J, with 16 bases between. The germline gives CDR1 SEHNR, CDR2 FQNEAQ (reference sequence). This CDR3 has 14 residues. In DNA, the CDR3 is TGTGCCAGCAGCGGGAGGGACCCATTCGCTGAAGCTTTCTTT. Protein product: CASSGRDPFAEAFF.

J is TRBJ1-6 and V is TRBV6-5, with TRBD1 identical over 8 bases. This CDR3 has 14 amino acids. Germline V gives CDR1 MNHEY, CDR2 SVGAGI. After removal of 6 bases from V and 9 bases from J, the junction contained 7 bases not matched to a gene. The CDR3 DNA is TGTGCCAGCAGGGGCGGACAGGGTCGTTCACCCCTCCACTTT. Amino acid sequence: CASRGGQGRSPLHF.

V usage is TRBV30 and J usage is TRBJ1-1; 7 bases fit TRBD1. Germline V gene lookup returns CDR1 GTSNPN and CDR2 SVGIG (reference sequence). The V segment lost 3 bases and the J segment 3 bases; nucleotides outside the gene matches: 4. The CDR3 totals 13 residues. The CDR3 nucleotides are TGTGCCTGGAGGACAGGGTGGTACACTGAAGCTTTCTTT. As protein: CAWRTGWYTEAFF.

This sequence joins TRBV28 and TRBJ1-5; TRBD1 agrees at 7 bases. Germline CDR1 MDHEN, CDR2 SYDVKM. The CDR3 is made up of 16 amino acids. With 1 base clipped from V and 4 bases from J, the junction kept 7 bases outside the gene matches. CDR3: CASSLSSVRGNQPQHF. CDR3 DNA sequence: TGTGCCAGCAGTTTATCTTCGGTCAGGGGGAATCAGCCCCAGCATTTT.

The chain joins TRBV28 to TRBJ1-1; D is undetermined. The CDR3 runs 17 residues. Trimming removed 2 bases at V and 0 bases at J, with 16 bases between. The germline CDR1 and CDR2 sequences are MDHEN and SYDVKM. CDR3 DNA: TGTGCCAGCAGTTTAGTATTGAGGGCAAAGGTGAACACTGAAGCTTTCTTT. This sequence encodes CASSLVLRAKVNTEAFF.

V and J are TRBV11-1 and TRBJ2-3; 7 bases are a match to TRBD2. J lost 2 bases, V lost 4 bases, and 6 bases had no gene match. There are 15 residues in the CDR3. From germline, CDR1 is SGHAT and CDR2 FQDESV (reference sequence). The CDR3 DNA reads TGTGCCAGCAGCTCCCTAGCGGAGTTCACAGATACGCAGTATTTT. Translating it yields CASSSLAEFTDTQYF.

V is TRBV7-2 and J is TRBJ2-3; 8 bases map to TRBD1. The V gene's germline CDR1 is SGHTA and CDR2 FQGNSA. The CDR3 has 14 amino acids. Trimming took 4 bases from V and 8 from J; bases not matched to a gene: 8. This CDR3 reads CASSSGQGGSTQYF. The CDR3 DNA is TGTGCCAGCAGCTCCGGACAGGGTGGGTCTACGCAGTATTTT.

This chain joins TRBV7-3 and TRBJ2-2; tentative D call: TRBD1 (6 bases). V gave up 5 bases and J gave up 5 bases, with 12 bases separating them. The germline V gene has CDR1 SGHTA and CDR2 FQGTGA. The CDR3 sequence is 14 residues long. The CDR3 nucleotides are TGTGCCAGCAGCCAGAACAGGGAGACCGGGGAGCTGTTTTTT. Protein product: CASSQNRETGELFF. Complete variable domain (other parts from reference TRBV7-3 and TRBJ2-2): GAGVSQTPSNKVTEKGKYVELRCDPISGHTALYWYRQSLGQGPEFLIYFQGTGAADDSGLPNDRFFAVRPEGSVSTLKIQRTERGDSAVYLCASSQNRETGELFFGEGSRLTVL.

The chain is built from TRBV5-6 and TRBJ2-5, with 10 bases identical to TRBD2. V was pared by 4 bases and J by 5 bases, with 17 bases of the junction left unmatched. Germline loops: CDR1 SGHDT, CDR2 YYEEEE. There are 18 residues in the CDR3. The CDR3 sequence: CASSTPVVAGGPRETQYF. The CDR3 bases are TGTGCCAGCAGCACCCCAGTGGTAGCGGGGGGCCCGCGGGAGACCCAGTACTTC.

This clone has only a few counts. A read error may produce the germline difference seen at one junction end. V gene TRBV20-1 combines with J gene TRBJ1-4; perhaps TRBD1 as D (6 bases). Per germline, CDR1 DFQATT and CDR2 SNEGSKA (reference sequence). This CDR3 comprises 10 residues. The CDR3 nucleotides are TGCAGTGCTAGAGGACAGGCCCCCGTATTT. Translation gives CSARGQAPVF.

V and J are TRBV3-1 (or the pseudogene TRBV3-2) and TRBJ2-7; TRBD2 might be the D (7 bases). The CDR3 spans 15 residues. V lost 3 bases, J lost 7 bases, and 19 bases lay in between. Germline lookup yields CDR1 LGHDT and CDR2 YNNKEL (reference sequence). The CDR3 nucleotides read TGTGCCAGCAGCCAGAGCGGGGTCTCAAGGGGGGAGCAGTACTTC. The encoded protein is CASSQSGVSRGEQYF.

The rearrangement joins TRBV7-2 to TRBJ2-1; the D is unclear. V dropped 1 base and J dropped 4 bases, with 2 bases sitting between them. Germline V gene sequence: CDR1 SGHTA, CDR2 FQGNSA. CDR3 length: 12 amino acids. This CDR3 reads CASSLVYNEQFF. Written as DNA, the CDR3 is TGTGCCAGCAGCTTAGTATACAATGAGCAGTTCTTC.

The chain links TRBV5-4 to TRBJ2-7; 10 nucleotides align to TRBD2. The trim removed 4 bases at V and 1 base at J, leaving 8 bases unmatched. The CDR3 runs 16 residues. Germline CDR1 and CDR2: SGHNT and YYREEE (reference sequence). DNA of the CDR3: TGTGCCAGCAGCGTTGAGGGACTAGCGACGTCCTACGAGCAGTACTTC. Amino acid sequence: CASSVEGLATSYEQYF.

About this clone: The sample has other DNA sequences that encode this CDR3 too. The V call is TRBV9, the J call TRBJ1-1; D possibly corresponds to TRBD1 (6 bases). This CDR3 spans 14 amino acids. Germline assignment: CDR1 SGDLS and CDR2 YYNGEE. The ends were cut back, 0 bases at V and 2 bases at J, with 8 bases in the middle. CDR3 nucleotides: TGTGCCAGCAGCGTAGAGGGGGTTAACACTGAAGCTTTCTTT. This codes for CASSVEGVNTEAFF.

The rearrangement links TRBV30 to TRBJ2-5; TRBD2 matches 9 bases. The CDR3 extends over 14 amino acids. Germline V lookup: CDR1 GTSNPN, CDR2 SVGIG (reference sequence). With 3 bases clipped from V and 7 bases from J, the junction kept 9 bases outside the gene matches. The CDR3 region is CAWRNLAGGGTQYF. The CDR3 DNA follows: TGTGCCTGGAGGAACCTCGCGGGAGGGGGGACCCAGTACTTC.

J is TRBJ2-1 and V is TRBV29-1; possible D gene TRBD2, 5 bases. Germline values: CDR1 SQVTM, CDR2 ANQGSEA. The CDR3 runs to 12 residues. The V gene lost 5 bases and the J gene lost 8 bases, with 13 bases spanning the gap. For the CDR3, the DNA is TGCAGCGTTCGGGCGGGCCCCCATGAGCAGTTCTTC. Translated: CSVRAGPHEQFF.

V usage is TRBV11-2 and J usage is TRBJ2-3, with D perhaps matching TRBD2 (5 bases). CDR1 is SGHAT, CDR2 FQNNGV, per germline. Trimming removed 8 bases at V and 6 bases at J, with 9 bases between. CDR3 length: 11 amino acids. This chain's CDR3 is CASGSEDTQYF. For the CDR3, the DNA is TGTGCCAGCGGGAGCGAGGATACGCAGTATTTT.

CDR3 nucleotides: TGTGCCAGCAGGCCTCCTACAGGCATGCGGGAAAAACTGTTTTTT. As protein: CASRPPTGMREKLFF. V and J are TRBV7-2 and TRBJ1-4; D is possibly TRBD1 (5 bases). The CDR3 consists of 15 residues. V was cut by 6 bases and J by 8 bases, with 19 bases left in between. Germline CDR1 and CDR2: SGHTA and FQGNSA.

The V gene is TRBV4-3, the J gene TRBJ2-3; D is undetermined. The germline V and J ends were trimmed by 1 base and 2 bases, with 19 bases remaining between them. The CDR3 is made up of 18 amino acids. Germline V gene lookup returns CDR1 LGHNA and CDR2 YSLEER. This chain's CDR3 is CASSQGFKAREFTDTQYF. The CDR3, as DNA: TGCGCCAGCAGCCAAGGGTTTAAGGCTAGAGAATTCACAGATACGCAGTATTTT.

This rearrangement joins TRBV7-2 to TRBJ1-5; a possible D gene is TRBD1 (5 bases). With 1 base removed from V and 7 bases from J, the gap between germline ends came to 14 bases. The CDR3 loop spans 15 amino acids. Per germline, CDR1 SGHTA and CDR2 FQGNSA. The CDR3 loop is CASSLEVGGRQPQHF. The CDR3 bases are TGTGCCAGCAGCTTAGAAGTCGGGGGGAGGCAGCCCCAGCATTTT.